This T cell receptor beta chain was sequenced during a study of T cells in Graves' hyperthyroidism and ophthalmopathy. Study at large: Peripheral blood was obtained at initial diagnosis, preceding any treatment. Broader study findings: Ophthalmopathy prediction by the model preceded onset by a median about 6 months.

TCR beta CDR3 regions were amplified from RNA transcripts. The TCR CDR3 first-round RT-PCR relied on the HTBI primer set. Each CDR3 protein gets one entry after TCRdb re-called the multiplex PCR reads with MiXCR. The repertoire holds around 300,000 distinct CDR3 sequences, with approximately 15% as singletons. Calling Graves' hyperthyroidism stable meant ophthalmopathy did not progress within 18 months. Among the patients, aged 18 to 65, hyperthyroidism was newly diagnosed and had lasted under 2 months. This CDR3 is 14 amino acids long. CDR1 and CDR2 from the germline V gene are LGHNA and YNFKEQ. After removal of 3 bases from V and 5 bases from J, the junction contained 0 bases not matched to a gene. This clonotype was seen more than once but under ten times. Antigen specificity is unknown.

What was sequenced was blood. This TCR derives from a woman younger than 45 with Graves' hyperthyroidism. The chain joins TRBV4-2 to TRBJ2-2, with TRBD1 identical over 10 bases. The DNA for the CDR3 is TGTGCCAGCAGCCAGGGACAGGGGACCGGGGAGCTGTTTTTT. It translates to CASSQGQGTGELFF.